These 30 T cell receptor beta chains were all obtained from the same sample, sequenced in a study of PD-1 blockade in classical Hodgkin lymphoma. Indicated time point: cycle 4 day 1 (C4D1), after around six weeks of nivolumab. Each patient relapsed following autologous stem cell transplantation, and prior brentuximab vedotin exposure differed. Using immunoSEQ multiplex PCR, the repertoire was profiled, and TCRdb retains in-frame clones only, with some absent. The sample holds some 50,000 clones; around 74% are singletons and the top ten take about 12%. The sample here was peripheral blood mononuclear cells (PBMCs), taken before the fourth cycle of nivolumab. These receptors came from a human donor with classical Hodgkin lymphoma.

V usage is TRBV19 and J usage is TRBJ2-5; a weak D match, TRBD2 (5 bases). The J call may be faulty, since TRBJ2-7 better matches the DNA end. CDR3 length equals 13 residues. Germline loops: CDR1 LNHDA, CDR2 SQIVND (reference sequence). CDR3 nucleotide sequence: TGTGCCAGTAGTACCGTAGCGAGGTACGAGCAGTACTTC. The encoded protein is CASSTVARYEQYF.

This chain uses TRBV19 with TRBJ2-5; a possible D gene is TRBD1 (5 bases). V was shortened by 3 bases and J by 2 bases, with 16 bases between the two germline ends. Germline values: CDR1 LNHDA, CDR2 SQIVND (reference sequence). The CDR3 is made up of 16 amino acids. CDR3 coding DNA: TGTGCCAGTAGTATCTCGACAGACATCGTTCAAGAGACCCAGTACTTC. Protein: CASSISTDIVQETQYF. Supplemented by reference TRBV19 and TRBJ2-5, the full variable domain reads DGGITQSPKYLFRKEGQNVTLSCEQNLNHDAMYWYRQDPGQGLRLIYYSQIVNDFQKGDIAEGYSVSREKKESFPLTVTSAQKNPTAFYLCASSISTDIVQETQYFGPGTRLLVL.

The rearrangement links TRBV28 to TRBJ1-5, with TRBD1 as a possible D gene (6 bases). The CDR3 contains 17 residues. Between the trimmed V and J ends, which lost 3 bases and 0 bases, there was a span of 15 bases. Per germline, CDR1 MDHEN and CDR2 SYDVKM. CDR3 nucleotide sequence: TGTGCCAGCAGTTTGGGGGGGGGCGGCTATAGCAATCAGCCCCAGCATTTT. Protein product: CASSLGGGGYSNQPQHF. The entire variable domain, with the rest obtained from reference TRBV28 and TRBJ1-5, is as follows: DVKVTQSSRYLVKRTGEKVFLECVQDMDHENMFWYRQDPGLGLRLIYFSYDVKMKEKGDIPEGYSVSREKKERFSLILESASTNQTSMYLCASSLGGGGYSNQPQHFGDGTRLSIL.

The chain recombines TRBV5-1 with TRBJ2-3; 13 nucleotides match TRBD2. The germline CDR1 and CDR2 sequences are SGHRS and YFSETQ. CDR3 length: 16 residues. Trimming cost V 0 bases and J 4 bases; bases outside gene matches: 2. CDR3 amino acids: CASSLGTSGSADTQYF. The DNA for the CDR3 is TGCGCCAGCAGCTTGGGGACTAGCGGGAGTGCAGATACGCAGTATTTT. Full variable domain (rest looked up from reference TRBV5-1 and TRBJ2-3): KAGVTQTPRYLIKTRGQQVTLSCSPISGHRSVSWYQQTPGQGLQFLFEYFSETQRNKGNFPGRFSGRQFSNSRSEMNVSTLELGDSALYLCASSLGTSGSADTQYFGPGTRLTVL.

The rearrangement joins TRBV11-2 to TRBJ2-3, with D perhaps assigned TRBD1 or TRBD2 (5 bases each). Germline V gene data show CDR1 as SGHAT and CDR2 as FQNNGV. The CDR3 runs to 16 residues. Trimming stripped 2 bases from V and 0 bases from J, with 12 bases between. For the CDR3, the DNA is TGTGCCAGCAGCTTACTGCCCGGGACCAGCACAGATACGCAGTATTTT. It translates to CASSLLPGTSTDTQYF.

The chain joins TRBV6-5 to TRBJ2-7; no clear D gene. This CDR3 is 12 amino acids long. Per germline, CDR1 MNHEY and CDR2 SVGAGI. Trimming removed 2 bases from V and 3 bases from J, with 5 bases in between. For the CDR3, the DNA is TGTGCCAGCAGTTACACGTACTACGAGCAGTACTTC. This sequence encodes CASSYTYYEQYF.

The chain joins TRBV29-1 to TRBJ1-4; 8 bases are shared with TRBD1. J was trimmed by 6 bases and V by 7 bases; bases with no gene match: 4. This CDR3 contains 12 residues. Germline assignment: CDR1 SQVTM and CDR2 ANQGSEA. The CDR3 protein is CSAGQGHEKLFF. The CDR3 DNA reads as TGCAGCGCCGGACAGGGCCATGAAAAACTGTTTTTT.

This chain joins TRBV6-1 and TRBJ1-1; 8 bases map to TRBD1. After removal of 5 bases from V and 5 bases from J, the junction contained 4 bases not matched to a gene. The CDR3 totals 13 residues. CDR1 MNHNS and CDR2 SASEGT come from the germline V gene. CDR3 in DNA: TGTGCCAGCAGTTTGACAGGGGATACTGAAGCTTTCTTT. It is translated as CASSLTGDTEAFF.

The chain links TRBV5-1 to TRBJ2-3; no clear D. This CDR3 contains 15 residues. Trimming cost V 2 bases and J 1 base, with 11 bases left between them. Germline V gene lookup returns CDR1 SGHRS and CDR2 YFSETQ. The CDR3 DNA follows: TGCGCCAGCAGCTTACAACAGTACGGCACAGATACGCAGTATTTT. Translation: CASSLQQYGTDTQYF.

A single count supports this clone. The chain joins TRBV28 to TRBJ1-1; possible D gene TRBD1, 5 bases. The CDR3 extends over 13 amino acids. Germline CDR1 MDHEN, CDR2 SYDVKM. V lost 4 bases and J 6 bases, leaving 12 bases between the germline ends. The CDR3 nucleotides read TGTGCCAGCAGTTGGGGGGTATACGCTGAAGCTTTCTTT. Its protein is CASSWGVYAEAFF.

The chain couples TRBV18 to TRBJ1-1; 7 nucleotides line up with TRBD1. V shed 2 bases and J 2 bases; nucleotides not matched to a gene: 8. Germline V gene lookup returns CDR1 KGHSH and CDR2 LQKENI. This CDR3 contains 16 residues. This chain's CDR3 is CASSPGYGTDNTEAFF. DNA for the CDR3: TGTGCCAGCTCACCAGGGTATGGGACAGATAACACTGAAGCTTTCTTT.

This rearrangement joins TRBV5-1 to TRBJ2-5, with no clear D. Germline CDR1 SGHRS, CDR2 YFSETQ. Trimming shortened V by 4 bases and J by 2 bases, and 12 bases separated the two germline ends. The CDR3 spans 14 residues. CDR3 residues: CASSVMTGQETQYF. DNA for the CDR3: TGCGCCAGCAGCGTAATGACGGGTCAAGAGACCCAGTACTTC.

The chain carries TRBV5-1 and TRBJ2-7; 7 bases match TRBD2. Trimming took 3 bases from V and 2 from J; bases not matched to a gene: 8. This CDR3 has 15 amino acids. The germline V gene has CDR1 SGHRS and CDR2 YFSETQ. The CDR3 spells CASSWEGQSPYEQYF. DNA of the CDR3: TGCGCCAGCAGCTGGGAGGGGCAAAGCCCCTACGAGCAGTACTTC. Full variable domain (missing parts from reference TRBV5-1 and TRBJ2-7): KAGVTQTPRYLIKTRGQQVTLSCSPISGHRSVSWYQQTPGQGLQFLFEYFSETQRNKGNFPGRFSGRQFSNSRSEMNVSTLELGDSALYLCASSWEGQSPYEQYFGPGTRLTVT.

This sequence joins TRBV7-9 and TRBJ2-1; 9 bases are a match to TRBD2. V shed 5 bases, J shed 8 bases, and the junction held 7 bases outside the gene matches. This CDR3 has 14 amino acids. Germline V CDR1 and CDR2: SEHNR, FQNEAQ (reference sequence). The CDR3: CASSRASGMDEQFF. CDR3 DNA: TGTGCCAGCAGCCGGGCTAGCGGGATGGATGAGCAGTTCTTC.

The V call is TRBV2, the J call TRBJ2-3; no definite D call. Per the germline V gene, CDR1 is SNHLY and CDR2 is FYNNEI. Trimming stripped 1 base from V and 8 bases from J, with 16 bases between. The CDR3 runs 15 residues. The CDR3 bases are TGTGCCAGCAGTGAAGGAAGGATAGCCCCAGGTACGCAGTATTTT. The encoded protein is CASSEGRIAPGTQYF.

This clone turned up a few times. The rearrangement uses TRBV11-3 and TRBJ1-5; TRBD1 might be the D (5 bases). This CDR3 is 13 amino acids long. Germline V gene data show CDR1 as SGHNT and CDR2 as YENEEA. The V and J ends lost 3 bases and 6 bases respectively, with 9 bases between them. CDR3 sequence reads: CASSLYGTQPQHF. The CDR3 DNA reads TGTGCCAGCAGCTTGTATGGGACTCAGCCCCAGCATTTT.

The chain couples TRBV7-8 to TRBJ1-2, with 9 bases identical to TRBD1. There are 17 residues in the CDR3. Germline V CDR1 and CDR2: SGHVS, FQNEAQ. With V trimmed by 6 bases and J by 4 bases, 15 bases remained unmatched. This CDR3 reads CASRIRDRDHGSYGYTF. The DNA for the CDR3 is TGTGCCAGCAGAATCCGGGACAGGGACCACGGGTCCTATGGCTACACCTTC.

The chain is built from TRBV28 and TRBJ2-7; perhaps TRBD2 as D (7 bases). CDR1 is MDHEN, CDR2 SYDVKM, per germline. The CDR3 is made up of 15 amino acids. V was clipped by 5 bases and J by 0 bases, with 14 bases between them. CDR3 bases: TGTGCCAGCAGTGAAGGGGGGGCCAGCTCCTACGAGCAGTACTTC. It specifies CASSEGGASSYEQYF.

CDR3 bases: TGTGCCAGTAGTGCACTAGCGGGAGGGCTCAATGAGCAGTTCTTC. Translating it yields CASSALAGGLNEQFF. V and J are TRBV19 and TRBJ2-1, with TRBD2 matching over 13 bases. The CDR3 has 15 residues. J was trimmed by 6 bases and V by 5 bases; bases with no gene match: 4. CDR1 is LNHDA, CDR2 SQIVND, per germline (reference sequence). Supplemented by reference TRBV19 and TRBJ2-1, the full variable domain reads DGGITQSPKYLFRKEGQNVTLSCEQNLNHDAMYWYRQDPGQGLRLIYYSQIVNDFQKGDIAEGYSVSREKKESFPLTVTSAQKNPTAFYLCASSALAGGLNEQFFGPGTRLTVL.

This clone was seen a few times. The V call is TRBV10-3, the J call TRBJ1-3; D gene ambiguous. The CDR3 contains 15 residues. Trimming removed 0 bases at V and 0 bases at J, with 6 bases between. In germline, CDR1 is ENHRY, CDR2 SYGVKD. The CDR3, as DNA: TGTGCCATCAGTGAGTCGATAGTCTCTGGAAACACCATATATTTT. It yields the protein CAISESIVSGNTIYF.

This CDR3 reads CASSVGIYYEQYF. The DNA for the CDR3 is TGTGCCAGCAGCGTCGGGATTTACTACGAGCAGTACTTC. The V and J genes are TRBV7-2 and TRBJ2-7; a possible D gene is TRBD2 (5 bases). In germline, CDR1 is SGHTA, CDR2 FQGNSA. V lost 5 bases and J lost 3, with 11 bases in between. The CDR3 is made up of 13 amino acids. The full variable domain, rest sourced from reference TRBV7-2 and TRBJ2-7, is GAGVSQSPSNKVTEKGKDVELRCDPISGHTALYWYRQSLGQGLEFLIYFQGNSAPDKSGLPSDRFSAERTGGSVSTLTIQRTQQEDSAVYLCASSVGIYYEQYFGPGTRLTVT.

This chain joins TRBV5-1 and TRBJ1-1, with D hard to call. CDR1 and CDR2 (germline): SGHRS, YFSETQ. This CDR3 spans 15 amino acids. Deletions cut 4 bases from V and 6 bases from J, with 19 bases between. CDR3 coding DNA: TGCGCCAGCAGCAGAGGTTCAGACTTTGAGCCTGAAGCTTTCTTT. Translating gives CASSRGSDFEPEAFF. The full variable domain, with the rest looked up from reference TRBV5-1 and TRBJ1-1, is KAGVTQTPRYLIKTRGQQVTLSCSPISGHRSVSWYQQTPGQGLQFLFEYFSETQRNKGNFPGRFSGRQFSNSRSEMNVSTLELGDSALYLCASSRGSDFEPEAFFGQGTRLTVV.

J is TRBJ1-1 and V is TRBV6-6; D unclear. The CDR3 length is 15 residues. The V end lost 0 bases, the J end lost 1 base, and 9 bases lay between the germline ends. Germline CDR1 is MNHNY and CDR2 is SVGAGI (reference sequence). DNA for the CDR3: TGTGCCAGCAGTTACTCCCATGCAGGGAACACTGAAGCTTTCTTT. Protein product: CASSYSHAGNTEAFF.

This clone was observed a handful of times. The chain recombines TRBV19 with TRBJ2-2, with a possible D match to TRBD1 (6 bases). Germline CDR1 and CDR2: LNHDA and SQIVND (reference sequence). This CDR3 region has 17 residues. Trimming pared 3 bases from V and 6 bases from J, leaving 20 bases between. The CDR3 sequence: CASSIGDRSRGPGELFF. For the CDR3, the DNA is TGTGCCAGTAGTATCGGAGACAGGTCGAGGGGACCCGGGGAGCTGTTTTTT.

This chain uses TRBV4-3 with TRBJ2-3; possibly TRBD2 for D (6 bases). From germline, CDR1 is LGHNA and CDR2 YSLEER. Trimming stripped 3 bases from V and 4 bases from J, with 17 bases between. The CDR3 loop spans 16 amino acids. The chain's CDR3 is CASSQYTSLPSDTQYF. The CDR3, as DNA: TGCGCCAGCAGCCAGTATACTAGCCTCCCATCAGATACGCAGTATTTT.

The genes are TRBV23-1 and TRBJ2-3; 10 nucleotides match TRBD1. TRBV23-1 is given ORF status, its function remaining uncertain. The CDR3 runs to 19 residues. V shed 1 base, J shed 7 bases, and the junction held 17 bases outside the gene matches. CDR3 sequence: CASSQWETGGDVGFYTQYF. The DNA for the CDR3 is TGCGCCAGCAGTCAATGGGAGACAGGGGGCGACGTGGGTTTTTATACGCAGTATTTT.

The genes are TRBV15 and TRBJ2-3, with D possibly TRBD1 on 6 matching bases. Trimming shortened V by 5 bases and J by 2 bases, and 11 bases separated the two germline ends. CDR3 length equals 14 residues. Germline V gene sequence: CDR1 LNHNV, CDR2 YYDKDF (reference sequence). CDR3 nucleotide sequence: TGTGCCACCAGCTCACGGACAGCCACAGATACGCAGTATTTT. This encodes CATSSRTATDTQYF.

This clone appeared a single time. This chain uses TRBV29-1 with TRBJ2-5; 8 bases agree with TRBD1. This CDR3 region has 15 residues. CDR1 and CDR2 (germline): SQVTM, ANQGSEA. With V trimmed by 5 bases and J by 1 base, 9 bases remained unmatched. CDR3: CSVPLPGQAQETQYF. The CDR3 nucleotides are TGCAGCGTTCCTTTACCGGGACAGGCCCAAGAGACCCAGTACTTC.

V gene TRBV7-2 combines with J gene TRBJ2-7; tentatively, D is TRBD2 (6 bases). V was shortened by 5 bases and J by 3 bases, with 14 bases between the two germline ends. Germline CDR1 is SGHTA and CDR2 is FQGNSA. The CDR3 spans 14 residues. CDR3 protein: CASSGRDSYYEQYF. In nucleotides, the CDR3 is TGTGCCAGCAGCGGCCGGGACTCATACTACGAGCAGTACTTC.

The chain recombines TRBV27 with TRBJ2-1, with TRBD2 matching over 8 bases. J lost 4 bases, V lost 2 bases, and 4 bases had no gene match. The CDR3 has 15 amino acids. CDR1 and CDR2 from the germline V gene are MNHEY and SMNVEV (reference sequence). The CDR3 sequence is CASSLGTRSYNEQFF. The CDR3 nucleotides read TGTGCCAGCAGTTTAGGGACTAGGAGTTACAATGAGCAGTTCTTC.